Below, 18 T cell receptor beta chains from the same sample are listed, as sequenced in a study of blood T cell repertoires in COVID-19. Assay: immunoSEQ multiplex PCR; the TCRdb copy retains only in-frame clones and omits some. The sample consists of approximately 140,000 clones, under 90% of them appearing once. The sequenced sample was PBMCs or T cells enriched from blood (not recorded which). Receptor source: a man aged 40-49 years with acute COVID-19.

This rearrangement joins TRBV12-3 or TRBV12-4 to TRBJ2-6; D is unclear. V gave up 7 bases and J gave up 3 bases, with 4 bases separating them. This CDR3 is built from 12 residues. The CDR3 bases are TGTGCCAGCATTAATGGGGCCAACGTCCTGACTTTC. Translated: CASINGANVLTF.

The V gene is TRBV7-9, the J gene TRBJ1-5, with a tentative D call TRBD1 (5 bases). The V gene's germline CDR1 is SEHNR and CDR2 FQNEAQ (reference sequence). V lost 7 bases and J 4 bases, leaving 14 bases between the germline ends. The CDR3 is 14 amino acids. The CDR3 region is CASTSGGGNQPQHF. In nucleotides, the CDR3 is TGTGCCAGCACCTCCGGGGGGGGAAATCAGCCCCAGCATTTT.

The chain couples TRBV28 to TRBJ1-1, with D maybe TRBD1 (6 bases). CDR1 and CDR2 (germline): MDHEN, SYDVKM. The CDR3 runs to 15 residues. Deletions cut 4 bases from V and 6 bases from J, with 18 bases between. The CDR3 DNA reads as TGTGCCAGCAGTTCGCCGACAGGTTGGGGCGCTGAAGCTTTCTTT. Amino acid sequence: CASSSPTGWGAEAFF. Full variable domain (rest looked up from reference TRBV28 and TRBJ1-1): DVKVTQSSRYLVKRTGEKVFLECVQDMDHENMFWYRQDPGLGLRLIYFSYDVKMKEKGDIPEGYSVSREKKERFSLILESASTNQTSMYLCASSSPTGWGAEAFFGQGTRLTVV.

Notes on this clone: Other DNA variants within this sample encode the same CDR3. This rearrangement joins TRBV18 to TRBJ1-6; 7 bases fit TRBD1. V shed 2 bases, J shed 5 bases, and the junction held 0 bases outside the gene matches. Germline V gene lookup returns CDR1 KGHSH and CDR2 LQKENI. CDR3 length equals 14 residues. The CDR3 DNA reads TGTGCCAGCTCACCAACAGGGGATAATTCACCCCTCCACTTT. Translating gives CASSPTGDNSPLHF. Full variable domain (rest looked up from reference TRBV18 and TRBJ1-6): NAGVMQNPRHLVRRRGQEARLRCSPMKGHSHVYWYRQLPEEGLKFMVYLQKENIIDESGMPKERFSAEFPKEGPSILRIQQVVRGDSAAYFCASSPTGDNSPLHFGNGTRLTVT.

This clone appeared once. The chain carries TRBV6-6 and TRBJ1-4; D uncertain. The germline CDR1 and CDR2 sequences are MNHNY and SVGAGI (reference sequence). This CDR3 spans 14 amino acids. Trimming shortened V by 4 bases and J by 4 bases, and 10 bases separated the two germline ends. The CDR3 spells CASSSAAGNEKLFF. DNA for the CDR3: TGTGCCAGCAGTTCGGCAGCGGGTAATGAAAAACTGTTTTTT.

This chain uses TRBV20-1 with TRBJ2-1; 8 bases line up with TRBD2. Germline assignment: CDR1 DFQATT and CDR2 SNEGSKA (reference sequence). The CDR3 has 16 amino acids. J gave up 8 bases and V 3 bases, and 15 bases lay outside the gene matches. CDR3 DNA: TGCAGTGCTAGTGGGTTAGCGGGAACCTTTAGCGATGAGCAGTTCTTC. Translation gives CSASGLAGTFSDEQFF.

Only a few counts were recorded for this clone. The chain uses TRBV7-2 and TRBJ2-7, with 13 bases aligning to TRBD2. The CDR3 totals 16 residues. V lost 6 bases to trimming and J lost 6 bases; unmatched junction nucleotides: 11. The germline CDR1 and CDR2 sequences are SGHTA and FQGNSA. The CDR3 nucleotides read TGTGCCAGCAGTCCTATCTGGACTAGCGGGAGTGGCGAGCAGTACTTC. Translation: CASSPIWTSGSGEQYF.

The chain is built from TRBV18 and TRBJ2-7; TRBD2 agrees at 14 bases. The V gene's germline CDR1 is KGHSH and CDR2 LQKENI. V trimming: 3 bases; J trimming: 5 bases; junction bases outside the gene matches: 9. This CDR3 spans 17 amino acids. The CDR3 loop is CASSPGLAGESSHEQYF. As DNA, the CDR3 is TGTGCCAGCTCACCGGGACTAGCGGGGGAAAGTAGCCACGAGCAGTACTTC. Filled out from reference TRBV18 and TRBJ2-7, the complete variable domain reads NAGVMQNPRHLVRRRGQEARLRCSPMKGHSHVYWYRQLPEEGLKFMVYLQKENIIDESGMPKERFSAEFPKEGPSILRIQQVVRGDSAAYFCASSPGLAGESSHEQYFGPGTRLTVT.

The chain couples TRBV6-5 to TRBJ2-2; possible D gene TRBD2, 5 bases. The CDR3 consists of 15 residues. V lost 6 bases and J 4 bases, leaving 15 bases between the germline ends. CDR1 and CDR2 from the germline V gene are MNHEY and SVGAGI. The CDR3 DNA is TGTGCCAGCAGCTCCGGACTTCCCCTCACCGGGGAGCTGTTTTTT. This codes for CASSSGLPLTGELFF.

The chain links TRBV6-5 to TRBJ2-7, with a weak D call TRBD2 (6 bases). Looked up from germline, CDR1 is MNHEY and CDR2 is SVGAGI. Trimming shortened V by 5 bases and J by 8 bases, and 16 bases separated the two germline ends. The CDR3 is made up of 13 amino acids. The chain's CDR3 is CASSTTHGSQQYF. The CDR3, as DNA: TGTGCCAGCAGTACGACCCACGGGAGCCAGCAGTACTTC.

The gene calls are TRBV5-1 and TRBJ2-2; TRBD2 aligns across 11 bases. The CDR3 extends over 16 amino acids. CDR1 and CDR2 from the germline V gene are SGHRS and YFSETQ. The trim removed 1 base at V and 6 bases at J, leaving 5 bases unmatched. The CDR3 is CASSLLAGGVPGELFF. The DNA for the CDR3 is TGCGCCAGCAGCTTGCTAGCGGGGGGCGTACCCGGGGAGCTGTTTTTT.

This chain links TRBV12-3 or TRBV12-4 with TRBJ1-1, with D unresolved. CDR3 size: 13 residues. Deletions cut 3 bases from V and 3 bases from J, with 8 bases between. The CDR3 nucleotides read TGTGCCAGCAGTTTCAATGCGGACACTGAAGCTTTCTTT. Its translation: CASSFNADTEAFF.

The chain links TRBV6-1 to TRBJ1-2; D not certain. This CDR3 is 13 amino acids long. Germline V lookup: CDR1 MNHNS, CDR2 SASEGT. The V end lost 2 bases, the J end lost 6 bases, and 10 bases lay between the germline ends. CDR3 in DNA: TGTGCCAGCAGTGAAAAACAGTGGAATGGCTACACCTTC. Translated, it gives CASSEKQWNGYTF.

This clone has a single count. The chain recombines TRBV7-3 with TRBJ2-5, with TRBD2 matching 13 bases. Germline CDR1 SGHTA, CDR2 FQGTGA. Trimming cost V 8 bases and J 3 bases; bases outside gene matches: 0. This CDR3 spans 13 amino acids. The CDR3 DNA reads as TGTGCCAGCGGGACTAGCGGGGAAGAGACCCAGTACTTC. The encoded protein is CASGTSGEETQYF.

This chain links TRBV7-9 with TRBJ2-7, with TRBD1 matching over 8 bases. The CDR3 contains 14 residues. Germline V gene lookup returns CDR1 SEHNR and CDR2 FQNEAQ (reference sequence). The V and J ends lost 8 bases and 6 bases, in that order; junction bases with no gene match: 12. The chain's CDR3 is CASCLSDRVTEQYF. The CDR3 nucleotides are TGTGCCAGCTGCCTTTCGGACAGGGTAACCGAGCAGTACTTC.

This clone has only one observation. The chain couples TRBV11-2 to TRBJ1-1; possible D gene TRBD1, 6 bases. V lost 3 bases and J 8 bases, leaving 13 bases between the germline ends. This CDR3 contains 13 residues. CDR1 is SGHAT, CDR2 FQNNGV, per germline. Here the CDR3 reads CASSFQTQGEAFF. In DNA form, the CDR3 reads TGTGCCAGCAGCTTTCAGACTCAGGGGGAAGCTTTCTTT.

This clone was picked up a small number of times. This same CDR3 is encoded by further DNA sequences in the sample. The V gene is TRBV21-1, the J gene TRBJ2-7; TRBD2, the table's D call, lacks a check against the DNA. TRBV21-1 is given as a pseudogene. The CDR3 runs to 14 residues. In nucleotides, the CDR3 is TGTGCCAGCAGCAAAGCAGTACTAGACGACGAGCAGTACTTC. It translates to CASSKAVLDDEQYF.

The J gene is TRBJ2-3, the V gene TRBV10-1, with TRBD1 as a possible D gene (5 bases). The germline gives CDR1 WNHNN, CDR2 SYGVQD (reference sequence). Trimming took off 3 bases at V and 2 bases at J, with 9 bases between the two ends. The CDR3 is 14 residues long. CDR3 DNA sequence: TGCGCCAGCAGTGACGTGGGGCTCACAGATACGCAGTATTTT. Translation: CASSDVGLTDTQYF.